This TCR beta chain originates from a study of CD8 T cells in ankylosing spondylitis. This clonotype appeared many times. Germline V gene data show CDR1 as MDHEN and CDR2 as SYDVKM. The CDR3 spans 12 residues. Between the trimmed V and J ends, which lost 5 bases and 3 bases, there was a span of 7 bases. MiXCR was run by TCRdb on the 5' RACE reads, yielding one entry per CDR3 protein. This table has under 150,000 distinct CDR3 sequences, roughly 13% appearing once. Specimen: blood, either unsorted or a sorted T cell fraction (not recorded which). The sequence was obtained from a female donor with ankylosing spondylitis or in good health (not recorded which). The genes are TRBV28 and TRBJ1-2; no reliable D call. The DNA of the CDR3 is TGTGCCAGCAGTCTCTCCGACTATGGCTACACCTTC. Residues: CASSLSDYGYTF.